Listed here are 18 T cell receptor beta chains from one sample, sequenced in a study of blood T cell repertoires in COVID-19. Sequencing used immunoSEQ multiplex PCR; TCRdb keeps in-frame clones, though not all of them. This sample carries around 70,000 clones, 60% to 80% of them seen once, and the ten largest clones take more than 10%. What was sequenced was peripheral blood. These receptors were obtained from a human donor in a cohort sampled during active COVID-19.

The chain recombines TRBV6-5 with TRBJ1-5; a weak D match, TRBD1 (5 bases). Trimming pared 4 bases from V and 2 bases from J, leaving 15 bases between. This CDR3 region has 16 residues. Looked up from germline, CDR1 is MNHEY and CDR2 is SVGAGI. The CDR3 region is CASSSVVPRGNQPQHF. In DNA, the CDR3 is TGTGCCAGCAGTTCCGTCGTTCCCAGGGGCAATCAGCCCCAGCATTTT.

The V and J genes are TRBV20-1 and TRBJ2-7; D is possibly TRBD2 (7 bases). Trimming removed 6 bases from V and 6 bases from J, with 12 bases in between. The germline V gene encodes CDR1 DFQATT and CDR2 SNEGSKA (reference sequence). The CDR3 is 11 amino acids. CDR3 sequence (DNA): TGCAGTGCAAACGGGGGGCTCGAGCAGTACTTC. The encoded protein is CSANGGLEQYF.

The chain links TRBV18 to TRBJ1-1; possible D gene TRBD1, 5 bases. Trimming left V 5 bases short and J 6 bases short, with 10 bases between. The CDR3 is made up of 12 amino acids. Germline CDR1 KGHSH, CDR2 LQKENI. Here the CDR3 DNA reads TGTGCCAGCTCATTCACAGGATCTGAAGCTTTCTTT. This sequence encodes CASSFTGSEAFF. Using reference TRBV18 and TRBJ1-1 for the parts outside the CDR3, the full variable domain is NAGVMQNPRHLVRRRGQEARLRCSPMKGHSHVYWYRQLPEEGLKFMVYLQKENIIDESGMPKERFSAEFPKEGPSILRIQQVVRGDSAAYFCASSFTGSEAFFGQGTRLTVV.

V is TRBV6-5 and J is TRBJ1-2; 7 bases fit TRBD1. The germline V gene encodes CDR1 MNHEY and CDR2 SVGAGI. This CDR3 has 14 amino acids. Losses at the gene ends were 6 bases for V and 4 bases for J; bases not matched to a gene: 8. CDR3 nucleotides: TGTGCCAGCAGGACCACAGGGGTTGGCTATGGCTACACCTTC. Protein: CASRTTGVGYGYTF.

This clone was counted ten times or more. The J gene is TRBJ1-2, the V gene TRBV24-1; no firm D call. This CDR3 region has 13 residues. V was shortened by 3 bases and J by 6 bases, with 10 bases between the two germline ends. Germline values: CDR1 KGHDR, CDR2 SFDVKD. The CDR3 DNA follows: TGTGCCACCAGTGATGTAATGCGAGATGGCTACACCTTC. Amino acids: CATSDVMRDGYTF.

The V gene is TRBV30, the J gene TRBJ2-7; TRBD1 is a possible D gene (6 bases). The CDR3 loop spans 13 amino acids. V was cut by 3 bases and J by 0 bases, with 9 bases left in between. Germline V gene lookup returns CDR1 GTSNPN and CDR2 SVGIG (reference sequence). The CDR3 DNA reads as TGTGCCTGGAGGCTACAGGGCTCCTACGAGCAGTACGTC. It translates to CAWRLQGSYEQYV.

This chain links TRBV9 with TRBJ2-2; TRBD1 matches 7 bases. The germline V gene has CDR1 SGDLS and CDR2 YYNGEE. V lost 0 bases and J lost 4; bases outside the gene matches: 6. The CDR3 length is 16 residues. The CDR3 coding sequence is TGTGCCAGCAGCGTAGTAGGGGGCGCGGGCACCGGGGAGCTGTTTTTT. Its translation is CASSVVGGAGTGELFF.

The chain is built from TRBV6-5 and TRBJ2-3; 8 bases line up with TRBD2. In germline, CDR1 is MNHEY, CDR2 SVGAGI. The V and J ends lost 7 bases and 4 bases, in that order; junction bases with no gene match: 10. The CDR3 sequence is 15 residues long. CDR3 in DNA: TGTGCCAGCACCCCTAGCGGGTGGTCATCAGATACGCAGTATTTT. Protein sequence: CASTPSGWSSDTQYF.

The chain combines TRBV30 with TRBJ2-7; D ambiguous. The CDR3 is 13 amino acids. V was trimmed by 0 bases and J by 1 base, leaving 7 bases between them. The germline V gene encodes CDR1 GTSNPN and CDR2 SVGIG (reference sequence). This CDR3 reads CAWSVENSYEQYV. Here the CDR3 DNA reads TGTGCCTGGAGTGTTGAGAATTCCTACGAGCAGTACGTC.

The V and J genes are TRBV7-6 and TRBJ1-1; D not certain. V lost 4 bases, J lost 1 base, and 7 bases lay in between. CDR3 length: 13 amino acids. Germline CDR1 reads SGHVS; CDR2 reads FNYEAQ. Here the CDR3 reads CASSWRSNTEAFF. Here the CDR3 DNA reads TGTGCCAGCAGCTGGAGGTCGAACACTGAAGCTTTCTTT.

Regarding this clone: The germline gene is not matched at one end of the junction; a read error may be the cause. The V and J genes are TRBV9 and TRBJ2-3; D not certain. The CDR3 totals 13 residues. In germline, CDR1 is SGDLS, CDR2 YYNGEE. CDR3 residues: CASSVGSTDAQYF. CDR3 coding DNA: TGTGCCAGCAGCGTAGGCAGCACAGATGCGCAGTATTTT.

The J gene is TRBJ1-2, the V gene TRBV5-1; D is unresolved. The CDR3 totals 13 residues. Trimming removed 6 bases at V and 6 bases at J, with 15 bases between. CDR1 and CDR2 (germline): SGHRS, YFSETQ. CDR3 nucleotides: TGCGCCAGCACTCCCGGAGGGCCTGATGGCTACACCTTC. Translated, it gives CASTPGGPDGYTF. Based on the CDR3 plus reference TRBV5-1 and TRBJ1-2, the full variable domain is KAGVTQTPRYLIKTRGQQVTLSCSPISGHRSVSWYQQTPGQGLQFLFEYFSETQRNKGNFPGRFSGRQFSNSRSEMNVSTLELGDSALYLCASTPGGPDGYTFGSGTRLTVV.

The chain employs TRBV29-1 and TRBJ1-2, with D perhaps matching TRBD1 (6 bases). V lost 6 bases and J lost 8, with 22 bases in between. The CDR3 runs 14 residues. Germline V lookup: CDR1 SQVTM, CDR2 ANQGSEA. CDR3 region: CSVAQRGGAGGYTF. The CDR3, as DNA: TGCAGCGTGGCCCAGCGGGGGGGGGCAGGCGGCTACACCTTC.

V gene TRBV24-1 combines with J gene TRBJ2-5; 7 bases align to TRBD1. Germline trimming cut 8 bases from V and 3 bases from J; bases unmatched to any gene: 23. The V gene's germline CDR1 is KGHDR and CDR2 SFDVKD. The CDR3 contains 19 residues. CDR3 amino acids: CATTLRCRGKRTCKETQYF. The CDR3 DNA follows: TGTGCCACCACTCTAAGGTGCAGGGGGAAAAGAACATGTAAAGAGACCCAGTACTTC.

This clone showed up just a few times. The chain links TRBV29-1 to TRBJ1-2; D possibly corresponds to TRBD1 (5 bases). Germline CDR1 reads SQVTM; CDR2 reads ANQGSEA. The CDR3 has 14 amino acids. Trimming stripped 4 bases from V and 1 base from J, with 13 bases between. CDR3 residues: CSVVTGGLNYGYTF. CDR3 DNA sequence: TGCAGCGTTGTCACGGGGGGACTTAACTATGGCTACACCTTC.

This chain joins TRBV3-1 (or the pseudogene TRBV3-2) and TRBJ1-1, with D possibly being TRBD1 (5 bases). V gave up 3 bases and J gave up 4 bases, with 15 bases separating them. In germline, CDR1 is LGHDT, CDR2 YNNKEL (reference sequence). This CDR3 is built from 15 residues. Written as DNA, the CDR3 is TGTGCCAGCAGCCAGGGCTGGGGGGGGACCACTGAAGCTTTCTTT. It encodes CASSQGWGGTTEAFF.

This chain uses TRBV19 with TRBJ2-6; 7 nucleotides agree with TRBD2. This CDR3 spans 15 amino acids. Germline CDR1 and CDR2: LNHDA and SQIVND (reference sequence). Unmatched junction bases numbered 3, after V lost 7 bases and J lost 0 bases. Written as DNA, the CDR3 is TGTGCCAGTAAAGCGGGGAGCTCTGGGGCCAACGTCCTGACTTTC. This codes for CASKAGSSGANVLTF. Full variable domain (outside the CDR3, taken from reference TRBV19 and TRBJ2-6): DGGITQSPKYLFRKEGQNVTLSCEQNLNHDAMYWYRQDPGQGLRLIYYSQIVNDFQKGDIAEGYSVSREKKESFPLTVTSAQKNPTAFYLCASKAGSSGANVLTFGAGSRLTVL.

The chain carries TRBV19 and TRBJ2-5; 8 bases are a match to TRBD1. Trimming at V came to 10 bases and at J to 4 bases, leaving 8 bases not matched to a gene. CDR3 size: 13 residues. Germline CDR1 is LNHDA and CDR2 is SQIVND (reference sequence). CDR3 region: CAIGQGAGETQYF. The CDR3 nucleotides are TGTGCCATTGGACAGGGTGCGGGAGAGACCCAGTACTTC.